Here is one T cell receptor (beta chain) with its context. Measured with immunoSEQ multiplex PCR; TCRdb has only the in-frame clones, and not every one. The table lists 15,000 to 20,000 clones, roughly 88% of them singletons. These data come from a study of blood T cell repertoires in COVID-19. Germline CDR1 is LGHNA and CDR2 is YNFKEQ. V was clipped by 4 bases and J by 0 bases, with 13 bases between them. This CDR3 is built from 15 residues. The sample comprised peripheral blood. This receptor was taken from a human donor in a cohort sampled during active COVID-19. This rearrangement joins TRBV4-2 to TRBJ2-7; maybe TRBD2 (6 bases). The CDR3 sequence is CASSLLAIGSYEQYF. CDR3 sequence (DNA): TGTGCCAGCAGCCTTCTAGCGATCGGCTCCTACGAGCAGTACTTC.